One and the same sample provided the 5 T cell receptor beta chains below, sequenced in a study of post-analysis software for immune sequencing data. Unique-molecular-identifier-tagged TCR beta cDNA libraries were used. Via MiXCR, TCRdb re-called the PCR reads, giving one row per CDR3 protein. Here the sample spans approximately 180,000 distinct CDR3 sequences, about 30% being singletons. Study-level points and caveats: The five TRBV segments detected at higher frequency in patients than in controls included TRBV5-6, TRBV5-1 and TRBV20-1.

The antigens for these receptors are not known. Sequenced sample: blood. The receptors originated from a girl between 5 and 17 years old with multiple sclerosis.

Many counts were recorded for this clonotype. This sequence joins TRBV20-1 and TRBJ2-3; 7 positions agree with TRBD2. The germline CDR1 and CDR2 sequences are DFQATT and SNEGSKA (reference sequence). This CDR3 comprises 15 residues. Losses at the gene ends were 5 bases for V and 1 base for J; bases not matched to a gene: 9. CDR3 sequence reads: CSAALGGAGTDTQYF. CDR3 in DNA: TGCAGTGCTGCATTGGGAGGGGCCGGCACAGATACGCAGTATTTT.

In this sample, this clonotype turned up many times. V is TRBV13 and J is TRBJ2-3; D ambiguous. V was trimmed by 5 bases and J by 2 bases, leaving 8 bases between them. From germline, CDR1 is PRHDT and CDR2 FYEKMQ (reference sequence). The CDR3 extends over 13 amino acids. The CDR3 here is CASSTRNTDTQYF. The CDR3 DNA is TGTGCCAGCAGCACCCGGAACACAGATACGCAGTATTTT.

This chain connects TRBV5-1 to TRBJ1-2; tentatively, D is TRBD1 (6 bases). V lost 2 bases, J lost 0 bases, and 17 bases lay in between. The CDR3 has 17 amino acids. The V gene's germline CDR1 is SGHRS and CDR2 YFSETQ. Here the CDR3 reads CASSFTTGQTANYGYTF. The CDR3 DNA reads TGCGCCAGCAGCTTTACAACCGGACAGACAGCTAACTATGGCTACACCTTC.

This chain links TRBV29-1 with TRBJ1-1; 9 bases align to TRBD1. The germline CDR1 and CDR2 sequences are SQVTM and ANQGSEA. This CDR3 is built from 13 residues. V shed 3 bases and J 6 bases; nucleotides not matched to a gene: 5. Here the CDR3 reads CSVEEQGASEAFF. The CDR3, as DNA: TGCAGCGTTGAGGAACAGGGGGCTTCTGAAGCTTTCTTT.

This clonotype has a handful of counts. The V gene is TRBV27, the J gene TRBJ2-2; TRBD2 matches 11 bases. The V gene end was trimmed by 3 bases and the J gene end by 9 bases; junction bases not matched to a gene: 21. The CDR3 has 20 residues. The germline gives CDR1 MNHEY, CDR2 SMNVEV (reference sequence). The CDR3, as DNA: TGTGCCAGCAGTTTCAATTCTCCTCGAGTCTTAGCGGGAGGGGAGTGGGAGCTGTTTTTT. It codes for CASSFNSPRVLAGGEWELFF.